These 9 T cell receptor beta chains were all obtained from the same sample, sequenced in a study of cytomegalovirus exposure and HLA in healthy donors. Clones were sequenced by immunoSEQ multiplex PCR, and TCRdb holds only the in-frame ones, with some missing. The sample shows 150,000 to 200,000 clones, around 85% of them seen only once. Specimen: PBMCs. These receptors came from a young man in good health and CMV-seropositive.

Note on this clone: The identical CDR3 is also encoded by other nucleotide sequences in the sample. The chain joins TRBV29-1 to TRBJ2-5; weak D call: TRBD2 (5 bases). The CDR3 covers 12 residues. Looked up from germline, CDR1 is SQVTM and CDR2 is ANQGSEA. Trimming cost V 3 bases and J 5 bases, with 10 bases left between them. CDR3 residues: CSVDRGRETQYF. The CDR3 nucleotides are TGCAGCGTTGATAGAGGGCGGGAGACCCAGTACTTC.

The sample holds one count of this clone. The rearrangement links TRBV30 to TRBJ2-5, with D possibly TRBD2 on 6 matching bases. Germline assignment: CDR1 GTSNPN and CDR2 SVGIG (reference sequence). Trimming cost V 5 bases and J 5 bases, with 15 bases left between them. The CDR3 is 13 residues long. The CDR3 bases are TGTGCCTGGGAAGGGAGGCTCGGGGAGACCCAGTACTTC. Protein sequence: CAWEGRLGETQYF.

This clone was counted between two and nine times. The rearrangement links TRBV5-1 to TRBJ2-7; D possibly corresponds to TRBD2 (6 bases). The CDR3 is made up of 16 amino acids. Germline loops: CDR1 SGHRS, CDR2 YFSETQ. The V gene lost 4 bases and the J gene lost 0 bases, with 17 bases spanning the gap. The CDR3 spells CASSPSGLPASYEQYF. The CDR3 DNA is TGCGCCAGCAGCCCATCGGGACTGCCCGCCTCCTACGAGCAGTACTTC.

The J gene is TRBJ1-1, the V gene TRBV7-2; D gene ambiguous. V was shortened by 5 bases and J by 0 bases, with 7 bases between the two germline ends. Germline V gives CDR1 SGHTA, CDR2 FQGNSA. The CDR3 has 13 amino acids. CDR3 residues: CASSARMNTEAFF. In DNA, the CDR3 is TGTGCCAGCAGCGCGCGGATGAACACTGAAGCTTTCTTT.

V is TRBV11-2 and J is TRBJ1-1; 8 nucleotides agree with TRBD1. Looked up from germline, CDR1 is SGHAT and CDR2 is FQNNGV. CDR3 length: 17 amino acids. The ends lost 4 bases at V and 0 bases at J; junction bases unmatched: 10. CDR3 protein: CASSSGQGGLLNTEAFF. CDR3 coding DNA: TGTGCCAGCAGCTCCGGACAGGGCGGGCTTTTGAACACTGAAGCTTTCTTT.

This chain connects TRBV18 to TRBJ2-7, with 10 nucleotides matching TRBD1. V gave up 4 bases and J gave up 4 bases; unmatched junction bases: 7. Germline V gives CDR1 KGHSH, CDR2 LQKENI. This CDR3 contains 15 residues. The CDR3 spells CASSLPGQGLYEQYF. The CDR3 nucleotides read TGTGCCAGCTCACTACCGGGACAGGGGCTTTACGAGCAGTACTTC.

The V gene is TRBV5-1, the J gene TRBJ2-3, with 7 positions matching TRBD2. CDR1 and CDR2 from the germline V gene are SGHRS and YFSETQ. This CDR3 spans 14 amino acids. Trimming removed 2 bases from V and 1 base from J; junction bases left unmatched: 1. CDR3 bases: TGCGCCAGCAGCTTCACTAGCGGCACAGATACGCAGTATTTT. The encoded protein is CASSFTSGTDTQYF.

As DNA, the CDR3 is TGTGCCAGCAGCTCGGGACAGGGGTTGGTCTATGGCTACACCTTC. This encodes CASSSGQGLVYGYTF. The chain is built from TRBV11-1 and TRBJ1-2; TRBD1 aligns across 10 bases. CDR1 is SGHAT, CDR2 FQDESV, per germline (reference sequence). The CDR3 spans 15 residues. With V trimmed by 4 bases and J by 4 bases, 6 bases remained unmatched. The full variable domain, in which reference TRBV11-1 and TRBJ1-2 provide the parts outside the CDR3, is EAEVAQSPRYKITEKSQAVAFWCDPISGHATLYWYRQILGQGPELLVQFQDESVVDDSQLPKDRFSAERLKGVDSTLKIQPAELGDSAMYLCASSSGQGLVYGYTFGSGTRLTVV.

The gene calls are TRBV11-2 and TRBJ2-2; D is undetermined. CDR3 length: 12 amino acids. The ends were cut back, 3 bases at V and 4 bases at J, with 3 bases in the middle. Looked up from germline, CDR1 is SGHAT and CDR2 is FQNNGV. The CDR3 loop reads CASSFSTGELFF. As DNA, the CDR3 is TGTGCCAGCAGCTTTAGCACCGGGGAGCTGTTTTTT.